A selection of T cell receptor beta chains follows, all from one sample in a study of T cells after yellow fever vaccination. TCRdb re-derived calls from the 5' RACE reads in MiXCR, one entry per CDR3 protein. Among about 260,000 distinct CDR3 sequences, over 3% were seen once, and the ten largest hold about a fifth. This specimen consisted of PBMCs, obtained 15 days after the yellow fever booster vaccination. Source of these receptors: a young man who received the YFV17D yellow fever vaccine. Each CDR3 is given with its conserved first and last residue. The order of the fields is CDR3 protein, CDR3 DNA, V gene, clone size, D gene, J gene, CDR3 length. The D gene is left open where the match is weak. Clone sizes are given selectively: once, few, many, or a class where the clone is expanded.

CASSQSRAQNEKLFF	TGTGCCAGCAGCCAAAGCCGGGCCCAGAATGAAAAACTGTTTTTT	TRBV7-9	many	-	TRBJ1-4	15
CASSFRGGGFNEQFF	TGTGCCAGCAGCTTCCGAGGGGGAGGATTCAATGAGCAGTTCTTC	TRBV7-2	many	-	TRBJ2-1	15
CASSAGQGPFYEQYF	TGTGCCAGCAGCGCGGGACAGGGCCCTTTTTACGAGCAGTACTTC	TRBV6-5	many	TRBD1	TRBJ2-7	15
CASSQPGGREATQYF	TGTGCCAGCAGCCAACCCGGGGGTCGGGAGGCGACCCAGTACTTC	TRBV28	once	TRBD2	TRBJ2-5	15
CASSTLKGPPRYTF	TGTGCCAGCAGTACCCTCAAGGGGCCTCCACGCTACACCTTC	TRBV27	-	-	TRBJ1-2	14
CSARFGVQPQHF	TGCAGTGCTAGATTCGGGGTTCAGCCCCAGCATTTT	TRBV20-1	many	-	TRBJ1-5	12
CASSLLWGPASNTEAFF	TGCGCCAGCAGCTTGTTGTGGGGCCCTGCTTCGAACACTGAAGCTTTCTTT	TRBV5-1	many	-	TRBJ1-1	17
CSVGGQGWGTEAFF	TGCAGCGTTGGAGGCCAGGGGTGGGGGACTGAAGCTTTCTTT	TRBV29-1	many	-	TRBJ1-1	14
CASSRGRGTQETQYF	TGCGCCAGCAGCCGGGGGAGGGGAACCCAAGAGACCCAGTACTTC	TRBV4-3	many	TRBD2	TRBJ2-5	15
CATSRDGSSGQETQYF	TGTGCCACCAGCAGAGATGGGTCTAGCGGACAAGAGACCCAGTACTTC	TRBV15	many	TRBD2	TRBJ2-5	16
CASSRAGAGETQYF	TGTGCCAGCAGCCGAGCGGGGGCGGGAGAGACCCAGTACTTC	TRBV7-2	many	TRBD2	TRBJ2-5	14
CASSQGAKGPMNTEAFF	TGCGCCAGCAGCCAAGGGGCTAAAGGCCCGATGAACACTGAAGCTTTCTTT	TRBV4-3	-	-	TRBJ1-1	17
CASSKEAGELFF	TGTGCCAGCAGCAAGGAAGCCGGGGAGCTGTTTTTT	TRBV7-3	many	-	TRBJ2-2	12
CASSYWGGFTDTQYF	TGTGCCAGCAGTTACTGGGGCGGATTTACAGATACGCAGTATTTT	TRBV6-2/TRBV6-3	many	-	TRBJ2-3	15
CASSPGRGRSGQETQYF	TGTGCCAGCAGCCCCGGAAGGGGGCGATCAGGTCAAGAGACCCAGTACTTC	TRBV14	many	TRBD1	TRBJ2-5	17
CASTLYYGYTF	TGTGCCAGCACCCTGTACTATGGCTACACCTTC	TRBV12-3/TRBV12-4	many	-	TRBJ1-2	11
CASSQDSGKPGLAGTQYF	TGCGCCAGCAGCCAAGATTCTGGAAAGCCGGGACTAGCGGGGACCCAGTACTTC	TRBV4-1	many	TRBD2	TRBJ2-5	18
CASSFGNYEQYF	TGTGCCAGCAGTTTTGGAAATTACGAGCAGTACTTC	TRBV12-3/TRBV12-4	many	-	TRBJ2-7	12
CASSMSAAVETQYF	TGTGCCAGTAGTATGAGCGCAGCAGTGGAGACCCAGTACTTC	TRBV19	many	-	TRBJ2-5	14
CASTRGQPRTEAFF	TGTGCCAGCACAAGAGGACAGCCAAGGACTGAAGCTTTCTTT	TRBV6-4	many	-	TRBJ1-1	14
CASSETASSGANVLTF	TGCGCCAGCAGCGAGACAGCAAGCTCTGGGGCCAACGTCCTGACTTTC	TRBV4-3	many	-	TRBJ2-6	16
CASSVGQGGQPQHF	TGCGCCAGCAGCGTGGGACAGGGCGGTCAGCCCCAGCATTTT	TRBV5-1	many	TRBD1	TRBJ1-5	14
CASSYSLGTSGNTIYF	TGTGCCAGCAGTTACTCGTTAGGGACCTCTGGAAACACCATATATTTT	TRBV6-5	many	-	TRBJ1-3	16
CASSSLHASSYNEQFF	TGTGCCAGCAGCTCCTTACACGCTAGCTCCTACAATGAGCAGTTCTTC	TRBV11-3	many	-	TRBJ2-1	16
CASSLRGVGTGELFF	TGTGCCAGCAGTTTAAGGGGGGTTGGCACCGGGGAGCTGTTTTTT	TRBV12-3/TRBV12-4	many	-	TRBJ2-2	15
CASSPRTGTEAFF	TGCGCCAGCAGCCCGCGGACTGGCACTGAAGCTTTCTTT	TRBV4-1	many	-	TRBJ1-1	13
CASSWGGTVNTEAFF	TGCGCCAGCAGCTGGGGCGGGACCGTGAACACTGAAGCTTTCTTT	TRBV5-1	many	-	TRBJ1-1	15
CAIGAGGYYNEQFF	TGTGCCATCGGAGCGGGGGGGTACTACAATGAGCAGTTCTTC	TRBV10-3	many	TRBD2	TRBJ2-1	14
CASSPRGVANTEAFF	TGTGCCAGCTCCCCTCGGGGGGTTGCGAACACTGAAGCTTTCTTT	TRBV18	many	-	TRBJ1-1	15
CASSARGRVTEAFF	TGTGCCAGCAGCGCCAGGGGGAGAGTAACTGAAGCTTTCTTT	TRBV6-5	many	TRBD1	TRBJ1-1	14
CASSLLSGGGTDTQYF	TGTGCCAGCAGCTTACTTAGCGGGGGGGGCACAGATACGCAGTATTTT	TRBV7-2	many	TRBD2	TRBJ2-3	16
CATSRLGTSGELFF	TGTGCCACCAGCAGACTGGGGACCTCCGGGGAGCTGTTTTTT	TRBV15	many	-	TRBJ2-2	14